The 17 T cell receptor beta chains below all came from one sample that was sequenced in a study of blood T cell repertoires in COVID-19. Method: immunoSEQ multiplex PCR; TCRdb's copy keeps in-frame clones and lacks some. The data contain some 150,000 clones, over 60% of them seen just once; the ten biggest clones take up more than 3.5%. Sequenced: peripheral blood. The receptor set was obtained from an elderly woman with active or convalescent COVID-19.

The chain employs TRBV5-1 and TRBJ1-2; TRBD1 agrees at 9 bases. The CDR3 spans 16 residues. Losses at the gene ends were 7 bases for V and 2 bases for J; bases not matched to a gene: 12. Germline assignment: CDR1 SGHRS and CDR2 YFSETQ. The CDR3 protein is CASGGSRTGGNYGYTF. CDR3 DNA sequence: TGCGCCAGCGGCGGATCCCGAACAGGGGGCAACTATGGCTACACCTTC. The whole variable domain, remainder taken from reference TRBV5-1 and TRBJ1-2, is KAGVTQTPRYLIKTRGQQVTLSCSPISGHRSVSWYQQTPGQGLQFLFEYFSETQRNKGNFPGRFSGRQFSNSRSEMNVSTLELGDSALYLCASGGSRTGGNYGYTFGSGTRLTVV.

The chain is built from TRBV13 and TRBJ1-1; TRBD1 matches at 8 bases. V dropped 3 bases and J dropped 1; count of bases not matched to a gene: 1. This CDR3 comprises 14 residues. The germline gives CDR1 PRHDT, CDR2 FYEKMQ (reference sequence). CDR3 amino acids: CASSFDRGNTEAFF. In nucleotides, the CDR3 is TGTGCCAGCAGCTTTGACAGGGGGAACACTGAAGCTTTCTTT.

A few counts support this clone. The V call is TRBV28, the J call TRBJ2-2; the match to TRBD1 covers 7 bases. The length of the CDR3 is 13 residues. V trimming: 9 bases; J trimming: 1 base; junction bases outside the gene matches: 2. The germline V gene has CDR1 MDHEN and CDR2 SYDVKM. The CDR3 sequence: CASRTGNTGELFF. CDR3 DNA: TGTGCCAGTCGGACAGGGAACACCGGGGAGCTGTTTTTT.

The V call is TRBV3-1 (or the pseudogene TRBV3-2), the J call TRBJ2-7, with 9 bases fitting TRBD1. The ends lost 4 bases at V and 3 bases at J; junction bases unmatched: 7. This CDR3 is 15 amino acids long. In germline, CDR1 is LGHDT, CDR2 YNNKEL (reference sequence). CDR3 DNA: TGTGCCAGCAGCCCAACCGGGACAGGGATCTACGAGCAGTACTTC. The encoded protein is CASSPTGTGIYEQYF.

On this clone itself: The sample carries other DNA sequences with the same CDR3. This chain uses TRBV6-5 with TRBJ1-1; D not resolved. The CDR3 has 13 amino acids. Germline V CDR1 and CDR2: MNHEY, SVGAGI. V dropped 6 bases and J dropped 1 base, with 9 bases sitting between them. CDR3 residues: CASSRQGNTEAFF. The CDR3 nucleotides are TGTGCCAGCAGCCGACAAGGGAACACTGAAGCTTTCTTT.

The chain has TRBV7-8 and TRBJ2-6; possibly TRBD2 for D (5 bases). The germline CDR1 and CDR2 sequences are SGHVS and FQNEAQ. With 6 bases removed from V and 3 bases from J, the gap between germline ends came to 24 bases. The length of the CDR3 is 19 residues. The CDR3 loop is CASRKRRAAGRDGANVLTF. CDR3 nucleotides: TGTGCCAGCAGGAAGCGTCGCGCGGCCGGCCGGGATGGGGCCAACGTCCTGACTTTC.

The rearrangement joins TRBV18 to TRBJ2-6; D unclear. Germline V lookup: CDR1 KGHSH, CDR2 LQKENI. Trimming cost V 2 bases and J 0 bases, with 26 bases left between them. The CDR3 is made up of 22 amino acids. The CDR3 nucleotides are TGTGCCAGCTCACCATTAGGTTTTGCGAGGCCTCGGGTGAACTCTGGGGCCAACGTCCTGACTTTC. It translates to CASSPLGFARPRVNSGANVLTF.

The chain employs TRBV18 and TRBJ1-3, with a possible D match to TRBD1 (6 bases). CDR1 and CDR2 (germline): KGHSH, LQKENI. The CDR3 is 16 amino acids. The ends were cut back, 3 bases at V and 0 bases at J, with 12 bases in the middle. CDR3 loop: CASSPNRDTSGNTIYF. The DNA of the CDR3 is TGTGCCAGCTCACCGAACAGGGACACCTCTGGAAACACCATATATTTT.

The V call is TRBV4-1, the J call TRBJ1-1; TRBD1 agrees at 8 bases. Germline V gene data show CDR1 as MGHRA and CDR2 as YSYEKL. CDR3 length equals 15 residues. Trimming cost V 2 bases and J 3 bases; bases outside gene matches: 5. Written as DNA, the CDR3 is TGCGCCAGCAGCCAAACGGGACAGGCGTACACTGAAGCTTTCTTT. Its protein product is CASSQTGQAYTEAFF.

This clone was seen more than once but under ten times. This chain links TRBV30 with TRBJ2-7, with TRBD2 as a possible D gene (7 bases). The CDR3 has 13 residues. Germline CDR1 reads GTSNPN; CDR2 reads SVGIG (reference sequence). V was trimmed by 1 base and J by 2 bases, leaving 9 bases between them. In DNA, the CDR3 is TGTGCCTGGAGTGAGGGGGGGCCCTACGAGCAGTACTTC. Translated, it gives CAWSEGGPYEQYF.

The genes are TRBV10-1 and TRBJ1-4; the D gene is possibly TRBD1 (6 bases). Between the trimmed V and J ends, which lost 4 bases and 5 bases, there was a span of 11 bases. CDR3 length: 14 residues. Germline values: CDR1 WNHNN, CDR2 SYGVQD (reference sequence). CDR3 protein: CASSGDTNNEKLFF. The CDR3 DNA is TGCGCCAGCAGTGGGGACACCAACAATGAAAAACTGTTTTTT.

The chain employs TRBV12-3 or TRBV12-4 and TRBJ1-3, with 7 bases fitting TRBD1. The V segment lost 6 bases and the J segment 5 bases; nucleotides outside the gene matches: 4. The length of the CDR3 is 13 residues. CDR3 in DNA: TGTGCCAGCAGGCGGACAGGCCGAAACACCATATATTTT. Translated: CASRRTGRNTIYF.

This rearrangement joins TRBV15 to TRBJ1-2; 9 positions match TRBD1. This CDR3 has 16 amino acids. V gave up 1 base and J gave up 5 bases; unmatched junction bases: 8. CDR1 LNHNV and CDR2 YYDKDF come from the germline V gene (reference sequence). CDR3 amino acids: CATSRAGTGILYGYTF. In DNA, the CDR3 is TGTGCCACCAGCAGAGCCGGGACAGGGATACTTTATGGCTACACCTTC.

The chain is built from TRBV27 and TRBJ2-7, with a possible D match to TRBD1 (5 bases). This CDR3 region has 14 residues. Germline CDR1 is MNHEY and CDR2 is SMNVEV (reference sequence). Between the trimmed V and J ends, which lost 4 bases and 7 bases, there was a span of 17 bases. Here the CDR3 reads CASSSRTSTLEQYF. CDR3 in DNA: TGTGCCAGCAGTTCTCGGACATCTACTTTGGAGCAGTACTTC.

V is TRBV27 and J is TRBJ2-5; 11 bases fit TRBD2. The CDR3 spans 18 residues. The V gene end was trimmed by 4 bases and the J gene end by 1 base; junction bases not matched to a gene: 11. CDR1 MNHEY and CDR2 SMNVEV come from the germline V gene (reference sequence). The CDR3 DNA is TGTGCCAGCAGTTCCTCTGACTATCTAGCGGGGGGCCAAGAGACCCAGTACTTC. As protein: CASSSSDYLAGGQETQYF.

This clone was detected only a few times. The V call is TRBV10-3, the J call TRBJ1-1; D is perhaps TRBD1 (6 bases). The CDR3 runs 13 residues. Germline lookup yields CDR1 ENHRY and CDR2 SYGVKD. Trimming pared 8 bases from V and 0 bases from J, leaving 10 bases between. The CDR3 reads CAIGRQVNTEAFF. The DNA of the CDR3 is TGTGCCATCGGAAGACAGGTGAACACTGAAGCTTTCTTT.

The V call is TRBV10-3, the J call TRBJ1-1, with D unresolved. CDR1 is ENHRY, CDR2 SYGVKD, per germline. The V end was cut by 0 bases, the J end by 5 bases, with 7 bases between. The CDR3 covers 13 residues. CDR3 nucleotides: TGTGCCATCAGTGAGTCACCGGGGACTGAAGCTTTCTTT. Protein product: CAISESPGTEAFF.